This T cell receptor beta chain was identified during a study of shared clonotypes between healthy human individuals. Study at large: The study enrolled a couple of women and three men aged 18 to 49.

Regarding this clone: Its target is not known.

The trim removed 5 bases at V and 5 bases at J, leaving 2 bases unmatched. Germline assignment: CDR1 MDHEN and CDR2 SYDVKM. The CDR3 has 14 residues. Only in-frame clones appear in the TCRdb table, and some are missing; sequencing was by immunoSEQ multiplex PCR. The table lists 600,000 to 750,000 clones, roughly 78% of them singletons. The study's findings and limits: Sequencing depth was a factor that was expected to affect clonotype sharing among donors. The naive CD4 repertoires of a few donors were compared, and 5% to 6.5% of clonotypes were shared.

The specimen sequenced was memory CD4+ T cells sorted from blood. Subset meaning: CD45RA-negative fraction. The chain joins TRBV28 to TRBJ2-1, with 11 bases aligning to TRBD2. The receptor was derived from a woman aged 30 to 39 in good health. For the CDR3, the DNA is TGTGCCAGCAGTCTAGCGGGAGGAGACAATGAGCAGTTCTTC. Amino acid sequence: CASSLAGGDNEQFF.